Reported below is one TCR beta chain. The target antigen is unknown. It was with 60 Vbeta and 13 Jbeta primers that the PCR ran. Sequenced by immunoSEQ multiplex PCR; TCRdb stores in-frame clones only, minus some. Counted here are roughly 190,000 clones, about four fifths occurring once; the ten biggest clones make up under 2%. This sample is drawn from a study of cytomegalovirus exposure and HLA in healthy donors. Study-wide findings and caveats: Across donors, sequencing depth was assumed by presence/absence analyses to be roughly uniform.

CDR3 length: 14 residues. V gave up 1 base and J gave up 2 bases, with 9 bases separating them. Germline CDR1 reads KGHSH; CDR2 reads LQKENI. This receptor was obtained from a man aged 40-49 years in good health and CMV-seropositive. The chain uses TRBV18 and TRBJ2-7, with D unresolved. Sequencing was done on a sample of PBMCs. CDR3 nucleotide sequence: TGTGCCAGCTCACCACACGCAGAAGCCTACGAGCAGTACTTC. This encodes CASSPHAEAYEQYF.